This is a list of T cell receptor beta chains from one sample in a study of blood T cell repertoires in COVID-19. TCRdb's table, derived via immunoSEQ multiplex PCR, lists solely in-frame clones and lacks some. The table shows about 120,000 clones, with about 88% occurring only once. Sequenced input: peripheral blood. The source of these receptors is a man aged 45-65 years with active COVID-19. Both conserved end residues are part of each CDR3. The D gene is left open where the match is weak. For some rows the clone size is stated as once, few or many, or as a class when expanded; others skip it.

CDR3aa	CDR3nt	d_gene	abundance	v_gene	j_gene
CASSLLAGAGTDTQYF	TGTGCCAGCAGCCTCCTAGCGGGGGCCGGGACGGATACGCAGTATTTT	TRBD2	NA	TRBV3-1/TRBV3-2	TRBJ2-3
CASRSRGRNNSPLHF	TGTGCCAGCAGGTCCAGGGGGCGGAATAATTCACCCCTCCACTTT	TRBD1	once	TRBV27	TRBJ1-6
CASSQVGGSSYNEQFF	TGTGCCAGCAGCCAAGTCGGCGGGAGTTCCTACAATGAGCAGTTCTTC	TRBD2	NA	TRBV14	TRBJ2-1
CAISDRQGNTEAFF	TGTGCCATCAGTGATCGGCAGGGGAACACTGAAGCTTTCTTT	NA	NA	TRBV10-3	TRBJ1-1
CASSVTSGSSDTQYF	TGTGCCAGCAGCGTGACTAGCGGGAGCTCCGATACGCAGTATTTT	TRBD2	NA	TRBV6-5	TRBJ2-3
CASSLRSSGSGETQYF	TGTGCCAGCAGCCTACGTTCTAGCGGGAGTGGAGAGACCCAGTACTTC	TRBD2	NA	TRBV7-8	TRBJ2-5
CASSPRRGTEAFF	TGTGCCAGCTCACCGAGAAGGGGCACTGAAGCTTTCTTT	NA	NA	TRBV18	TRBJ1-1
CASSHTFRDRAAEQFF	TGTGCCAGCAGCCACACGTTTCGGGACAGGGCGGCTGAGCAGTTCTTC	TRBD1	NA	TRBV3-1/TRBV3-2	TRBJ2-1
CASSRGLGPNEQFF	TGTGCCAGTAGTCGGGGGTTAGGTCCCAATGAGCAGTTCTTC	NA	NA	TRBV19	TRBJ2-1
CATPGGSYNEQFF	TGTGCCACCCCAGGGGGCTCCTACAATGAGCAGTTCTTC	TRBD1	NA	TRBV6-5	TRBJ2-1
CASSYSQGANEQFF	TGTGCCAGCAGTTACTCACAGGGGGCGAATGAGCAGTTCTTC	TRBD1	once	TRBV6-6	TRBJ2-1
CASSQAGMNTEAFF	TGTGCCAGCAGCCAAGCAGGCATGAACACTGAAGCTTTCTTT	NA	few	TRBV14	TRBJ1-1
CASSRQINQPQHF	TGTGCCAGCAGTCGACAGATCAATCAGCCCCAGCATTTT	NA	NA	TRBV6-5	TRBJ1-5
CASSWGTNYEQYF	TGCGCCAGCAGCTGGGGGACTAACTACGAGCAGTACTTC	TRBD2	NA	TRBV5-1	TRBJ2-7
CASSSGTRTEAFF	TGTGCCAGTAGTTCGGGGACACGCACTGAAGCTTTCTTT	NA	NA	TRBV19	TRBJ1-1
CASSTDRSYGYTF	TGTGCCAGCAGTACGGACAGGAGCTATGGCTACACCTTC	TRBD1	NA	TRBV2	TRBJ1-2
CASSQEGQYNEQFF	TGTGCCAGCAGCCAAGAGGGACAGTACAATGAGCAGTTCTTC	TRBD1	NA	TRBV3-1/TRBV3-2	TRBJ2-1
CASSVATGKETQYF	TGTGCCAGCAGCGTAGCGACAGGAAAAGAGACCCAGTACTTC	NA	NA	TRBV9	TRBJ2-5
CASSLASFGELFF	TGTGCCAGCAGCTTAGCGAGTTTTGGGGAGCTGTTTTTT	NA	NA	TRBV7-9	TRBJ2-2
CASSPGGLAGADTQYF	TGTGCCAGCAGCCCCGGGGGACTAGCGGGGGCAGATACGCAGTATTTT	TRBD2	once	TRBV9	TRBJ2-3
CASSLAPGFSGNTIYF	TGTGCCAGCAGCTTAGCTCCGGGGTTCTCTGGAAACACCATATATTTT	NA	NA	TRBV7-2	TRBJ1-3
CASSLGGRGIGYTF	TGTGCCAGCAGCTTAGGGGGGCGGGGGATTGGCTACACCTTC	NA	NA	TRBV11-2	TRBJ1-2
CASSEIENTEAFF	TGTGCCAGCAGTGAAATAGAGAACACTGAAGCTTTCTTT	NA	NA	TRBV2	TRBJ1-1